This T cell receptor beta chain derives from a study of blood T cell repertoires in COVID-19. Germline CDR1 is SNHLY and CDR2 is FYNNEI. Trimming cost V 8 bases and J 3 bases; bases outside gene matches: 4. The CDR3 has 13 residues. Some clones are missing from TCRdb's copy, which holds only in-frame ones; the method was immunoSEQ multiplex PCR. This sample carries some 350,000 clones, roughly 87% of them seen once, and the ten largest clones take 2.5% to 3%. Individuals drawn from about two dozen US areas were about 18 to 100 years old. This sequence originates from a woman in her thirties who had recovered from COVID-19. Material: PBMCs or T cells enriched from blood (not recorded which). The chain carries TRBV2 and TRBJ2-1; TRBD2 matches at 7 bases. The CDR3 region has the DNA TGTGCCAGCTGGCTAGCGGACTACAATGAGCAGTTCTTC. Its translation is CASWLADYNEQFF.